Here is one T cell receptor (beta chain) with its context. Its recognized antigen is unknown. Base qualities are not at hand, and no much larger clone is one base apart. The sample comes from a study of CD8+CD57+ T cells in acquired aplastic anemia (dated by TCRdb to 2017 to 2018). For the study in its entirety: DNA extracted from sorted CD4+ and CD8+ cells had a mean of about 3.2 ug, with a range of roughly 0.17 to 27.4 ug. Here is what the overall study found, with its caveats: About 28 CD8+ CDR3 sequences were found in both patients and controls but appeared to be highly expressed in patients and within the immunodominant clones of the patients. Between patients and healthy controls, no significant difference in CD8+ Simpson's diversity was found (P=0.060).

In the germline V gene, CDR1 corresponds to SQVTM and CDR2 to ANQGSEA. Counted from cysteine to phenylalanine, this CDR3 has 12 amino acids. Left in the record is the CDR3 DNA by itself, 36 bases read in frame from the first base. At the junction V is shortened by 7 bases and J by 9 bases, with 17 bases in between. Genomic DNA served as template for TCR beta VDJ combination and CDR3 sequence profiling. TCR repertoire sequencing was run on an Illumina HiSeq 2000. The paper's processing steps were these. TRBV/TRBJ rearrangement plots, CDR3 size and DJ length profiles, and Simpson's diversity index were used to assess repertoires. The most abundant DNA sequence in the deep sequencing data was taken as the immunodominant clone. CDR3 amino acid sequences were screened for sharing across subjects and compared with published repertoires and the VDJdb database. The raw public data were reprocessed by TCRdb itself: fastp quality trimming at Q25, MiXCR clonotype calling, in-frame beta chains only. Rows are unified per CDR3 protein, each entry keeping the most common DNA and genes. The V and J calls shown here were made by TCRdb, not taken from the authors' results. The sample records 250,000 to 350,000 distinct CDR3 sequences, roughly 50% of which are singletons. Of the sample, approximately 8% is held by the ten largest clones.

In the study, sorted CD4+ and CD8+ blood T cells from patients with severe aplastic anemia and from healthy subjects underwent deep sequencing of TCR repertoires. Ficoll-Paque density gradient centrifugation was used to isolate peripheral blood mononuclear cells. Before DNA extraction, CD4+ and CD8+ T cells were sorted with FACS or magnetic beads. The clonotype was recovered from a human donor with severe aplastic anemia or a healthy control (not recorded which). Sequencing was done on a sample of sorted CD4+, CD8+, or CD8+CD57+ T cells (not recorded which) from PBMCs. The sequence links TRBV29-1 to TRBJ2-3; the D gene could be TRBD1 or TRBD2, each one agreeing over 7 bases. The DNA is TGCAGCGGGGACAGCACGGGGGGCACGCAGTATTTT. This encodes CSGDSTGGTQYF.